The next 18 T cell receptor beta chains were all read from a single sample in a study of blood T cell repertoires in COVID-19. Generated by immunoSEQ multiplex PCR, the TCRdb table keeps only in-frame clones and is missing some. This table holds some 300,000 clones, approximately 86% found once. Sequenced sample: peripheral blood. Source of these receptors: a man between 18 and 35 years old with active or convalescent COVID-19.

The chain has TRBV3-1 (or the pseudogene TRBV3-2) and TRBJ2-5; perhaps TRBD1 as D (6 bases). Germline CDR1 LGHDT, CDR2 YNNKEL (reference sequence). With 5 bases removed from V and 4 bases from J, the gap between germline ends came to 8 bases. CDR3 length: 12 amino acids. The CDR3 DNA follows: TGTGCCAGCAGCAGCAGGGGAGAGACCCAGTACTTC. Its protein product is CASSSRGETQYF.

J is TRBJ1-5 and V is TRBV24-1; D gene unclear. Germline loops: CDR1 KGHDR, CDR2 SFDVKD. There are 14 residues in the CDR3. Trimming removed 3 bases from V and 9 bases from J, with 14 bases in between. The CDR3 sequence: CATSDEEGIGPQHF. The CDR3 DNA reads TGTGCCACCAGTGATGAGGAGGGCATTGGGCCCCAGCATTTT.

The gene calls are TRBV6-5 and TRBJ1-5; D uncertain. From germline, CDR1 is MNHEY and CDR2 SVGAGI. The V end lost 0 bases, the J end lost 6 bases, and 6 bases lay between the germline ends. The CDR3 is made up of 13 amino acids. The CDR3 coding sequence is TGTGCCAGCAGTTACTCGGGAGTTCAGCCCCAGCATTTT. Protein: CASSYSGVQPQHF.

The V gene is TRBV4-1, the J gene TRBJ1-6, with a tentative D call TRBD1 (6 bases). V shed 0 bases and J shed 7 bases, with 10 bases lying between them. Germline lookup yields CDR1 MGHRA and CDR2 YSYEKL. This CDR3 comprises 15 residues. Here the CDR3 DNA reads TGCGCCAGCAGCCAAGATAGCAGGGGAAATTCACCCCTCCACTTT. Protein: CASSQDSRGNSPLHF.

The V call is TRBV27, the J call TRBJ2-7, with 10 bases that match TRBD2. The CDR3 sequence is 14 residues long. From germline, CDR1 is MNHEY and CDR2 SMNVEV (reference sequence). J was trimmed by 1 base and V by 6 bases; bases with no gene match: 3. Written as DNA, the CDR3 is TGTGCCAGCAGGCTAGCGGGAGTATCCTACGAGCAGTACTTC. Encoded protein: CASRLAGVSYEQYF.

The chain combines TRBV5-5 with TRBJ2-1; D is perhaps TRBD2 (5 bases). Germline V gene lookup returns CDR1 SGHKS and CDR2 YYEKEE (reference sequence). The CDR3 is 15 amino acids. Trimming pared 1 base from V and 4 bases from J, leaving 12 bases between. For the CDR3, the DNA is TGTGCCAGCAGCTTGTTAGCGCAACTATACAATGAGCAGTTCTTC. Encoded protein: CASSLLAQLYNEQFF.

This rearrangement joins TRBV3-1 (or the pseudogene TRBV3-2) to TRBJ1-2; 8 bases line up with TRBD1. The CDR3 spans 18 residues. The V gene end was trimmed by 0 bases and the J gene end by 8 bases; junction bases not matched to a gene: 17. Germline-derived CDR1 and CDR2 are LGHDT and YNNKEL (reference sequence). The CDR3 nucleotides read TGTGCCAGCAGCCAAGACAGAACTCTCAGGGGGCAGGTAGGAGGCTACACCTTC. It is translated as CASSQDRTLRGQVGGYTF.

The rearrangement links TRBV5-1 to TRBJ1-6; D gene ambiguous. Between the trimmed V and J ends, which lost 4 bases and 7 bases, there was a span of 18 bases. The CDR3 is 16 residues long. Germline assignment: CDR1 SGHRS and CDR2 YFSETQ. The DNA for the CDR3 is TGCGCCAGCAGCGGATCCCCAGGAAGCAAGAATTCACCCCTCCACTTT. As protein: CASSGSPGSKNSPLHF. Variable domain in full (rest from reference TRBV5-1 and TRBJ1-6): KAGVTQTPRYLIKTRGQQVTLSCSPISGHRSVSWYQQTPGQGLQFLFEYFSETQRNKGNFPGRFSGRQFSNSRSEMNVSTLELGDSALYLCASSGSPGSKNSPLHFGNGTRLTVT.

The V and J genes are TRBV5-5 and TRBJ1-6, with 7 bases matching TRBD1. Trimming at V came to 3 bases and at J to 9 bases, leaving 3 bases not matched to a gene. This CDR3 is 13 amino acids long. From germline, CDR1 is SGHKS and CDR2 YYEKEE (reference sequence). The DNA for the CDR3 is TGTGCCAGCAGCTCAGACAGGGTTTCACCCCTCCACTTT. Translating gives CASSSDRVSPLHF.

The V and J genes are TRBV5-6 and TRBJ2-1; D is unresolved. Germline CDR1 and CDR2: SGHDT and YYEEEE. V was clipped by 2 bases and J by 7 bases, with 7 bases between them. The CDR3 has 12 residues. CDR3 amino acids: CASSFNRNEQFF. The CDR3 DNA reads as TGTGCCAGCAGCTTTAACCGGAATGAGCAGTTCTTC.

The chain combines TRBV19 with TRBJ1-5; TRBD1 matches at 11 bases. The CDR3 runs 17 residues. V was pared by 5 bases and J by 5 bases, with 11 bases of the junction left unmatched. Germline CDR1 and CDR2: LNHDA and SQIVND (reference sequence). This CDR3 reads CASSLGQGVSVHQPQHF. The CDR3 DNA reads TGTGCCAGTAGTTTGGGACAGGGGGTATCAGTCCATCAGCCCCAGCATTTT.

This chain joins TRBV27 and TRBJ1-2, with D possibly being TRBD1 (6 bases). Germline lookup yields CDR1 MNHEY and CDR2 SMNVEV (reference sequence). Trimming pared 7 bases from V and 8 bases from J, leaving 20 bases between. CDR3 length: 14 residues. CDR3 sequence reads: CASTPLGGARGYTF. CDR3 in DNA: TGTGCCAGCACTCCTCTGGGGGGGGCGCGAGGCTACACCTTC.

CDR3 DNA: TGTGCCAGCAGTTTATGGGGGGACTACTCCTACGAGCAGTACTTC. Amino acid sequence: CASSLWGDYSYEQYF. The rearrangement uses TRBV28 and TRBJ2-7, with 7 bases fitting TRBD2. V trimming: 0 bases; J trimming: 0 bases; junction bases outside the gene matches: 2. The V gene's germline CDR1 is MDHEN and CDR2 SYDVKM. This CDR3 region has 15 residues.

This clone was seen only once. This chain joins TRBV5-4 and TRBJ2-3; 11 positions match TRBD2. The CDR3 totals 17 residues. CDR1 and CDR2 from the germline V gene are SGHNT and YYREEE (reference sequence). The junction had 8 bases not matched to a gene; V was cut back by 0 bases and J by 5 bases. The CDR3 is CASSLEGSGRGEDTQYF. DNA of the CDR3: TGTGCCAGCAGCTTGGAGGGTAGCGGGAGGGGGGAAGATACGCAGTATTTT.

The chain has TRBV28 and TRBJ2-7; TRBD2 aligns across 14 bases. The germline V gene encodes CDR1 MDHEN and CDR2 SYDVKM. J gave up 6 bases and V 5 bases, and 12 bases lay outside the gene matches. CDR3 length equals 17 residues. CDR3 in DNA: TGTGCCAGCAGTCTCCCGGGACTAGCGGGAGCCTTCAGCGAGCAGTACTTC. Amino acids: CASSLPGLAGAFSEQYF.

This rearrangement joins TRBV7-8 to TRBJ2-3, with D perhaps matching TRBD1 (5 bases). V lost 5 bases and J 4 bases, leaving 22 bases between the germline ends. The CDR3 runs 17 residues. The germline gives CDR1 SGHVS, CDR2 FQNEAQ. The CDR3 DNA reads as TGTGCCAGCAGCCCGGTCTGGGGCGGAGCGTGGGCAGATACGCAGTATTTT. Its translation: CASSPVWGGAWADTQYF.

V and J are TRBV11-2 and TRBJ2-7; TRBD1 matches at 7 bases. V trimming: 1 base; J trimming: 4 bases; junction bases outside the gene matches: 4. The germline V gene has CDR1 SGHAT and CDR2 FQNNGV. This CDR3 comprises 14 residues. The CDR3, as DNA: TGTGCCAGCAGCTTAGGAGGGGGCGGGTACGAGCAGTACTTC. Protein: CASSLGGGGYEQYF.

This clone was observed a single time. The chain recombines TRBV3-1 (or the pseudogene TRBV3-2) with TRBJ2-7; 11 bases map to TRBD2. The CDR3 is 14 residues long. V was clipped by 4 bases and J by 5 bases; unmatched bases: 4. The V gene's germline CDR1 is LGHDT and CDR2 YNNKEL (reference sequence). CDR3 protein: CASSPLAGVNEQYF. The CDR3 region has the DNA TGTGCCAGCAGCCCACTAGCGGGGGTTAACGAGCAGTACTTC.